The T cell receptor (beta chain) under discussion was sequenced for a study of blood T cell repertoires in COVID-19. This clone came up a few times. Clones were sequenced by immunoSEQ multiplex PCR, and TCRdb holds only the in-frame ones, with some missing. The sample consists of roughly 220,000 clones, 90% of them appearing once. Recruits, aged roughly 18 to 89 years, lived in 24 US areas. No more than 2 weeks before study entry, exposed participants had met a case of COVID-19. Per the germline V gene, CDR1 is MNHNS and CDR2 is SASEGT. The V end was cut by 3 bases, the J end by 4 bases, with 19 bases between. The CDR3 loop spans 17 amino acids.

This receptor was taken from a man younger than 40 who had been exposed to COVID-19. The rearrangement joins TRBV6-1 to TRBJ1-5; TRBD1 might be the D (5 bases). Material for sequencing was PBMCs or T cells enriched from blood (not recorded which). The CDR3 protein is CASSEWGGLPPNQPQHF. CDR3 coding DNA: TGTGCCAGCAGTGAGTGGGGGGGACTTCCCCCTAATCAGCCCCAGCATTTT.